This TCR beta chain was identified in a study of identical twins. Template switching added a universal primer site, and cDNA bore unique molecular identifiers. TCRdb redid the calling of the 5' RACE reads with MiXCR, one entry per CDR3 protein. The table shows some 1,600,000 distinct CDR3 sequences, with about 32% occurring only once. The CDR3 is 13 amino acids. Germline lookup yields CDR1 ENHRY and CDR2 SYGVKD. Trimming cost V 11 bases and J 0 bases, with 13 bases left between them. Study-level results: When twins shared out-of-frame alpha sequences, those sequences had excess low generation probability. Findings depended on cross-sectional statistics rather than tracking the same donors. Twins shared beta out-of-frame sequences in excess, but this excess was weaker.

Note on this clonotype: The target antigen is unknown.

The source is a newborn girl in good health. Sequencing was performed on cord blood. V and J are TRBV10-3 and TRBJ1-2; TRBD1 might be the D (5 bases). The CDR3 nucleotides read TGTGCCCTCCGGGACGGTCCTAACTATGGCTACACCTTC. This codes for CALRDGPNYGYTF.